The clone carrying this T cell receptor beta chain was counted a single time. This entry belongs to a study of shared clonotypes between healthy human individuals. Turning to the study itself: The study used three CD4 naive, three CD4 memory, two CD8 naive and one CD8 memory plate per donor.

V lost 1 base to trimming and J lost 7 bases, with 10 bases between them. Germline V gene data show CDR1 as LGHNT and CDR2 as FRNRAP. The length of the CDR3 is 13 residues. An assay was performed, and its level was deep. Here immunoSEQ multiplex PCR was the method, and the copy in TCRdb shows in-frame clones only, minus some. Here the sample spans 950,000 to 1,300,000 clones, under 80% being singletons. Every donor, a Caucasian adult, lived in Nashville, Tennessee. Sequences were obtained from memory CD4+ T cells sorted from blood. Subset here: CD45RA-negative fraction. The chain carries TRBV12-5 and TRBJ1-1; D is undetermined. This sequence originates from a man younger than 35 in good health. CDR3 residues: CASGLGAALEAFF. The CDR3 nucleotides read TGTGCTAGTGGTTTGGGAGCAGCTCTTGAAGCTTTCTTT.